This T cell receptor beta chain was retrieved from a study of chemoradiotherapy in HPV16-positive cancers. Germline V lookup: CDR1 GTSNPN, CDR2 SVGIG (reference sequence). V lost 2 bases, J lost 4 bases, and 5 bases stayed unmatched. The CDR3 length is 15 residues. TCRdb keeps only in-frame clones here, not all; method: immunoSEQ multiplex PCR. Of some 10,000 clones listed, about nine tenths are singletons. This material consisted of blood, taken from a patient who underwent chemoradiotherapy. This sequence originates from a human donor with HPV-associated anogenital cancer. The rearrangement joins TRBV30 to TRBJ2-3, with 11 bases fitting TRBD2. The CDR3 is CAWSFSGGAPDTQYF. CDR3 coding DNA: TGTGCCTGGAGTTTTAGCGGGGGGGCCCCAGATACGCAGTATTTT.